This T cell receptor beta chain derives from a study of T-cell memory formation after mild COVID-19. Overall study results and limits: Shrinking CD4+ clones resided mostly in CM and EM, and CD8+ ones in EMRA.

TCRdb reprocessed the 5' RACE reads with MiXCR, giving one entry per CDR3 protein. The repertoire holds roughly 450,000 distinct CDR3 sequences, over 15% seen once, with about a fifth in the top ten. This clonotype was counted at least ten times. Its specificity is not known. Per the germline V gene, CDR1 is DFQATT and CDR2 is SNEGSKA (reference sequence). CDR3 length: 15 residues. V was clipped by 3 bases and J by 8 bases, with 22 bases between them. This chain joins TRBV20-1 and TRBJ1-2, with D possibly being TRBD1 (5 bases). This TCR derives from a man aged 18 to 30 who had mild COVID-19 (a few samples of this study predate the infection). Cell type and time point are not known. Sequencing used PBMCs or a T cell subset sorted from them (not recorded which). The chain's CDR3 is CSARGVLPWDGGYTF. As DNA, the CDR3 is TGCAGTGCTAGGGGCGTTTTGCCCTGGGACGGGGGCTACACCTTC.